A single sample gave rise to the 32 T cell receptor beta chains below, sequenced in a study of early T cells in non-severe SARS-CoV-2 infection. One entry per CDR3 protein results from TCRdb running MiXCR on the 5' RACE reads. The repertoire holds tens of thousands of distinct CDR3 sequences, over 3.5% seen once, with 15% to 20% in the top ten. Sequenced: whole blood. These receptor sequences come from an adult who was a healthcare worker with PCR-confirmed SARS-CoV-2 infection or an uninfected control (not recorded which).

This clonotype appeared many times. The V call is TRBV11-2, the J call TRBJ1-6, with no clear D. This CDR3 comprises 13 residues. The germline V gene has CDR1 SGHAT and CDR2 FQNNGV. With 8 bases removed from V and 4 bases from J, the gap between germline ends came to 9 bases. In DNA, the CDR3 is TGTGCCAGCTGCTATTCTTATAATTCACCCCTCCACTTT. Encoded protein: CASCYSYNSPLHF. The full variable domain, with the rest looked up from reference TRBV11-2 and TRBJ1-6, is EAGVAQSPRYKIIEKRQSVAFWCNPISGHATLYWYQQILGQGPKLLIQFQNNGVVDDSQLPKDRFSAERLKGVDSTLKIQPAKLEDSAVYLCASCYSYNSPLHFGNGTRLTVT.

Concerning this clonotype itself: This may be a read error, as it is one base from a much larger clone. The CDR3 spells CASSPGGSGCTDTQYF. The DNA of the CDR3 is TGTGCCAGCAGTCCCGGCGGTAGCGGGTGTACAGATACGCAGTATTTT. The chain joins TRBV12-3 or TRBV12-4 to TRBJ2-3, with TRBD2 identical over 7 bases. This CDR3 spans 16 amino acids. V was clipped by 5 bases and J by 3 bases; unmatched bases: 11.

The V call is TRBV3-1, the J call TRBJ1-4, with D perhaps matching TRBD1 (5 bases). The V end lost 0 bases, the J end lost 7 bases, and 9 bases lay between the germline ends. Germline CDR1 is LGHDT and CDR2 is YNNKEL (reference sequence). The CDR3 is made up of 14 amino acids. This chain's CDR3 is CASSQDRGGEKLFF. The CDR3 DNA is TGTGCCAGCAGCCAAGATCGGGGGGGTGAAAAACTGTTTTTT.

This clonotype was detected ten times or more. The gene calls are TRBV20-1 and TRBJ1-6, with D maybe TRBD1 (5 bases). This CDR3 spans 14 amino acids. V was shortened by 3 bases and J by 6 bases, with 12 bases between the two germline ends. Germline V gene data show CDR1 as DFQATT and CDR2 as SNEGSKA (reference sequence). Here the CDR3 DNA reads TGCAGTGCTAGGGACATGAGGGCTAATTCACCCCTCCACTTT. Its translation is CSARDMRANSPLHF.

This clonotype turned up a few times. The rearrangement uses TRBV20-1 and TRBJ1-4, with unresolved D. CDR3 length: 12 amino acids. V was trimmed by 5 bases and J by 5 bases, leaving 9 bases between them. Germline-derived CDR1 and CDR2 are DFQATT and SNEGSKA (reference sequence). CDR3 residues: CSAYLPNEKLFF. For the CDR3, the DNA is TGCAGTGCTTACCTTCCGAATGAAAAACTGTTTTTT.

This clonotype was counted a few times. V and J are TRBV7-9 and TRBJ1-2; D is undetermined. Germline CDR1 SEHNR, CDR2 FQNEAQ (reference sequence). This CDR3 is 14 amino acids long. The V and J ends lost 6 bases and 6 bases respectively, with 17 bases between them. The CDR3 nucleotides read TGTGCCAGCAGTCTCCGGGCCCTGGAAGATGGCTACACCTTC. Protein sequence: CASSLRALEDGYTF.

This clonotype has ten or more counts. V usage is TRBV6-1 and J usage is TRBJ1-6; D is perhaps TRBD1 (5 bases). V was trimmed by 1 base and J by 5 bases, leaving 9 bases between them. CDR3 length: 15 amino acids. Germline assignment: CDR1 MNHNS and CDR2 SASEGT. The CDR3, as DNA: TGTGCCAGCAGTGAAGGCAGGGCCGATAATTCACCCCTCCACTTT. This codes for CASSEGRADNSPLHF.

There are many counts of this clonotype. CDR3 in amino acids: CSVQRGDNEQFF. CDR3 DNA sequence: TGCAGCGTTCAGCGGGGGGACAATGAGCAGTTCTTC. The V and J genes are TRBV29-1 and TRBJ2-1; TRBD2 aligns across 9 bases. CDR3 size: 12 residues. The V segment lost 5 bases and the J segment 5 bases; nucleotides outside the gene matches: 1. Germline V gene data show CDR1 as SQVTM and CDR2 as ANQGSEA.

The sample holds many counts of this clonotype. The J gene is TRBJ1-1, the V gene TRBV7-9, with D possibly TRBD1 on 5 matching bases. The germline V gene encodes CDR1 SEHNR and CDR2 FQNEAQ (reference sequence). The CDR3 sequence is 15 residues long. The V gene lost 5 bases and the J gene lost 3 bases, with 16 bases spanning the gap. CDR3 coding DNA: TGTGCCAGCAGCCCAGGGACCGCGGGGTACACTGAAGCTTTCTTT. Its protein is CASSPGTAGYTEAFF.

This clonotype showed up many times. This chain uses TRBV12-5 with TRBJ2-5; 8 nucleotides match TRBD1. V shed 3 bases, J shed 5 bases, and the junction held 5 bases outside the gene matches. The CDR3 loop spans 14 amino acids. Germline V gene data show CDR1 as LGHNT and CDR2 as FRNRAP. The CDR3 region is CASGFAGGEETQYF. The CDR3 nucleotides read TGTGCTAGTGGTTTTGCAGGGGGCGAGGAGACCCAGTACTTC.

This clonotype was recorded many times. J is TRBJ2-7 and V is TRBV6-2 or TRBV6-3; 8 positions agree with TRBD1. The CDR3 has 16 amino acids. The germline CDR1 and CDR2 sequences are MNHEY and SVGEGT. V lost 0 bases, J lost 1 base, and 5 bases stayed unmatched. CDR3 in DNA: TGTGCCAGCAGTTACTCGAGGGACAGGAGTTCCTACGAGCAGTACTTC. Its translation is CASSYSRDRSSYEQYF.

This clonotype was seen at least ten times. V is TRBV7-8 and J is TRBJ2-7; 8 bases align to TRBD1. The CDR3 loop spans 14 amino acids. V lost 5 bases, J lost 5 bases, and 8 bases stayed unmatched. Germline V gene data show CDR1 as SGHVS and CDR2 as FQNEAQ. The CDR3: CASSRLRTGNEQYF. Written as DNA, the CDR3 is TGTGCCAGCAGCAGACTGAGGACAGGGAACGAGCAGTACTTC.

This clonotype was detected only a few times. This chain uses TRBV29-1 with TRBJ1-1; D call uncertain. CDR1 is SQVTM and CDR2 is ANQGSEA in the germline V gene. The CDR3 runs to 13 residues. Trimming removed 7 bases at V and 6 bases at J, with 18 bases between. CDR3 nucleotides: TGCAGCGCTTCACTCGGGGATCCCCCTGAAGCTTTCTTT. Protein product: CSASLGDPPEAFF.

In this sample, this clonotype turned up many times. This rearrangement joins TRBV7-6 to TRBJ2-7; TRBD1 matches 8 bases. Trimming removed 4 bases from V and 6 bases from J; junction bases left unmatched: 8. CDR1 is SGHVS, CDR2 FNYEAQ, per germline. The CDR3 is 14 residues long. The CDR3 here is CASSSGQGSREQYF. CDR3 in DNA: TGTGCCAGCAGCTCCGGACAGGGTAGCCGCGAGCAGTACTTC.

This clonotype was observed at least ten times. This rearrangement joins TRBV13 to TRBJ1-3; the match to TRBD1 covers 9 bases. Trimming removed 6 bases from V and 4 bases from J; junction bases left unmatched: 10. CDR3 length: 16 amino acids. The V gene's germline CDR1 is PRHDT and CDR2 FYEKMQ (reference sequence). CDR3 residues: CASRETGGKRGNTIYF. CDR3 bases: TGTGCCAGCAGGGAAACAGGGGGCAAAAGAGGAAACACCATATATTTT.

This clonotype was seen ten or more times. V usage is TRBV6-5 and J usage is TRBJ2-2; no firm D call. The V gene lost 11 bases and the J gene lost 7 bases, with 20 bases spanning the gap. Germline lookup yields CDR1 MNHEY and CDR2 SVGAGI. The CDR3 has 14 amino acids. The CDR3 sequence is CASQSPRAGGELFF. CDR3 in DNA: TGTGCCTCACAGTCCCCAAGGGCAGGCGGGGAGCTGTTTTTT.

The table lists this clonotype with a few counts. CDR3 bases: TGTGCCAGCAGCCAAGACGGCAAGCAGAACTATGGCTACACCTTC. Translated: CASSQDGKQNYGYTF. The gene calls are TRBV14 and TRBJ1-2; D unresolved. Trimming left V 0 bases short and J 2 bases short, with 10 bases between. Germline CDR1 SGHDN, CDR2 FVKESK. This CDR3 spans 15 amino acids.

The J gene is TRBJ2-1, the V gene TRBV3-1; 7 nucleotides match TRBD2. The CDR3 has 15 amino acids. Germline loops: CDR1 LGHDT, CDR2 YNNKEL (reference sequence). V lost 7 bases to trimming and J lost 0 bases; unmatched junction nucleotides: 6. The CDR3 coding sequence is TGTGCCAGCACCATAAGCGGGGTCTCCTACAATGAGCAGTTCTTC. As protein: CASTISGVSYNEQFF.

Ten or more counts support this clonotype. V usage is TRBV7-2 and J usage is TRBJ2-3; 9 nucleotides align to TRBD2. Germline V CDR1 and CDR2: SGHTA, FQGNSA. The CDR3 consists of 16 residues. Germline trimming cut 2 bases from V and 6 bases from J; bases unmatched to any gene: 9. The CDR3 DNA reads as TGTGCCAGCAGCTTACTCTTCCAGCGGGGGGCGGATACGCAGTATTTT. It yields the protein CASSLLFQRGADTQYF.

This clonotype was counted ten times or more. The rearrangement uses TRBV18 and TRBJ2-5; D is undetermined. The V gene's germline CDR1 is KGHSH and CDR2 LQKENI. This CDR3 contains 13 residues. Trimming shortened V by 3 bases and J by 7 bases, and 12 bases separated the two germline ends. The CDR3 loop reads CASSPEGSGTQYF. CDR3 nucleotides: TGTGCCAGCTCACCTGAAGGGTCCGGGACCCAGTACTTC.

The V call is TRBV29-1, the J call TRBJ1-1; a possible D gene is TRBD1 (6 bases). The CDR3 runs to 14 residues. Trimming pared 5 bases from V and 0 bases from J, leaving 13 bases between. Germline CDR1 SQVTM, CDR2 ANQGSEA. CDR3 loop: CSVKGGHLNTEAFF. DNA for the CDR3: TGCAGCGTTAAAGGGGGACACCTGAACACTGAAGCTTTCTTT.

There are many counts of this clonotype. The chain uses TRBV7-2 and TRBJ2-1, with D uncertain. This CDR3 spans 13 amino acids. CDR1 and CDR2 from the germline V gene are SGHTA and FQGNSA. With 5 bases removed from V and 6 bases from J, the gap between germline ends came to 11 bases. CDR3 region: CASSTTSINEQFF. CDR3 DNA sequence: TGTGCCAGCAGCACGACGTCCATCAATGAGCAGTTCTTC.

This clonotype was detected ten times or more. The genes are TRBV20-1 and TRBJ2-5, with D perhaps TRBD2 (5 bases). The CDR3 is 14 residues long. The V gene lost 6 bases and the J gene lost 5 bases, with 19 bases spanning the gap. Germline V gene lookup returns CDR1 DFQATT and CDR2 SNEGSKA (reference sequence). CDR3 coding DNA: TGCAGTGCCACCCCCCCGGGGTGGGATGAGACCCAGTACTTC. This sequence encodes CSATPPGWDETQYF.

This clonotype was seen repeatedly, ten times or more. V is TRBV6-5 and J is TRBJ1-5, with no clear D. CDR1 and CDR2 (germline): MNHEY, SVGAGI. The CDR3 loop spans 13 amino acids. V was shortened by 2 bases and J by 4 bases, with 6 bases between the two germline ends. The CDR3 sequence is CASSYGWNQPQHF. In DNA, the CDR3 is TGTGCCAGCAGTTACGGGTGGAATCAGCCCCAGCATTTT.

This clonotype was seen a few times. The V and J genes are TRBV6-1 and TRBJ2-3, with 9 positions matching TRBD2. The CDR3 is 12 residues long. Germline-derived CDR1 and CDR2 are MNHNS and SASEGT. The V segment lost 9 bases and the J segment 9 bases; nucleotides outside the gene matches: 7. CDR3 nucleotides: TGTGCCAGTCTAGCGGGGATTGGGACGCAGTATTTT. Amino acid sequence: CASLAGIGTQYF.

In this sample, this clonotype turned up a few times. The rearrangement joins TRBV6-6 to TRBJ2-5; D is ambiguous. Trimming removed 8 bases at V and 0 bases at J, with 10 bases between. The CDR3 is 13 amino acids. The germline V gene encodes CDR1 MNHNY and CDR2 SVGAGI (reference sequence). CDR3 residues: CASAEENQETQYF. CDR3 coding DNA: TGTGCCAGCGCAGAGGAGAACCAAGAGACCCAGTACTTC.

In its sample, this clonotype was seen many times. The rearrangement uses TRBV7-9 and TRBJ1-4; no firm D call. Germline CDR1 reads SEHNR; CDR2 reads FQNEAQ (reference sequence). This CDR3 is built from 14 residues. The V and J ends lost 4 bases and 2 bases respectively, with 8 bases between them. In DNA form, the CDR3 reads TGTGCCAGCAGCTCCACAAGGACTAATGAAAAACTGTTTTTT. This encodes CASSSTRTNEKLFF.

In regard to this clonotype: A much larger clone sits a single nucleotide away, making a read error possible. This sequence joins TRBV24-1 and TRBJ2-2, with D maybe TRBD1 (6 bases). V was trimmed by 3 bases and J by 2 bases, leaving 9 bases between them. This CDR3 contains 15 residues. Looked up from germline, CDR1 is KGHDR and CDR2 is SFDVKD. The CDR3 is CATSDTGHNTGELFF. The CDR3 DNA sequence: TGTGCCACCAGTGATACGGGACACAACACCGGGGAGCTGTTTTTT.

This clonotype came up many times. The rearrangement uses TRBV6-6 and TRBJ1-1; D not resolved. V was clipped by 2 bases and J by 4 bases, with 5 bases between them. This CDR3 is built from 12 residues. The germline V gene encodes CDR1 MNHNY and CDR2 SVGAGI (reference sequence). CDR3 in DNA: TGTGCCAGCAGTTACATGAGCACTGAAGCTTTCTTT. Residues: CASSYMSTEAFF.

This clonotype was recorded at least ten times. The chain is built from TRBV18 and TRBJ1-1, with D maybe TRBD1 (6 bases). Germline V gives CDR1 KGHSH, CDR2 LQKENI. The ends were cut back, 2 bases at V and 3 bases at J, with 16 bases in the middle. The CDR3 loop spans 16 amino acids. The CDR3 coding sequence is TGTGCCAGCTCACCAAATCGGGGGGCGCGGGACACTGAAGCTTTCTTT. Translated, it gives CASSPNRGARDTEAFF.

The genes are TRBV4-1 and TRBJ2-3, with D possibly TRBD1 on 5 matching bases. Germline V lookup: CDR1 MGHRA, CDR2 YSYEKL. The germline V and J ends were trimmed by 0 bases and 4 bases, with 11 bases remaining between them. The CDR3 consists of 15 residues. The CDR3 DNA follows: TGCGCCAGCAGCCAAGATACCCAGGGTGCAGATACGCAGTATTTT. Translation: CASSQDTQGADTQYF.

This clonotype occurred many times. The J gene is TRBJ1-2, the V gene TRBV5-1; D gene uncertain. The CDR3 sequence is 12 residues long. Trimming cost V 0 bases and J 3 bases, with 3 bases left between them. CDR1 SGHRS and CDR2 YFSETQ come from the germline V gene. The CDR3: CASSLGDYGYTF. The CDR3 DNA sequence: TGCGCCAGCAGCTTGGGGGACTATGGCTACACCTTC.